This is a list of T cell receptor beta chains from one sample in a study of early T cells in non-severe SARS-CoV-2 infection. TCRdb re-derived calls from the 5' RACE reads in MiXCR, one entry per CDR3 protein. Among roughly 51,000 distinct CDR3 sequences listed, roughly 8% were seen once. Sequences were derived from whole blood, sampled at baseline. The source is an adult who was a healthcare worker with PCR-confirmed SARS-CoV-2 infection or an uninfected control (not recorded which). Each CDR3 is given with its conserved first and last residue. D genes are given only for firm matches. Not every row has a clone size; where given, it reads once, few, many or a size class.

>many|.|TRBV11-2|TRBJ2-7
TGTGCCAGCAGCTTAGATAACAGGAGGGAAGGAGGCGGTTCCTTC
CASSLDNRREGGGSF
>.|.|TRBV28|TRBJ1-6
TGTGCCAGCAGTTTTGTTGAACACACCCTCCACTTT
CASSFVEHTLHF
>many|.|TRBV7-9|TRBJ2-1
TGTGCCAGCAGCTTACCCGGCAATGAGCAGTTCTTC
CASSLPGNEQFF
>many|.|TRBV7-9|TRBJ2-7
TGTGCCAGCAGCTTGGGTTCACTGAACTACGAGCAGTACTTC
CASSLGSLNYEQYF
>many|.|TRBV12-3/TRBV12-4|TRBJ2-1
TGTGCCAGCAGGGTCCTGGAGGGGAGGACTCCGTTCTTC
CASRVLEGRTPFF
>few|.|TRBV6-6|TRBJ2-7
TGTGCCAGCAGTTACGCGGGCAGGGGTTACGAGCAGTACTTC
CASSYAGRGYEQYF
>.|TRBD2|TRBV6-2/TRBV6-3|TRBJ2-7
TGTGCCAGCAGTTACACGCTAGCGGCATCCTACGAGCAGTACTTC
CASSYTLAASYEQYF
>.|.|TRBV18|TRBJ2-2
TGTGCCAGCTCCCTAAGGACAGGAGGGACCGGGGAGCTGTTTTTT
CASSLRTGGTGELFF
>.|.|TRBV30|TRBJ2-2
TGTGCCTGGAGGATGCTAGGGGTCACCGGGGAGCTGTTTTTT
CAWRMLGVTGELFF
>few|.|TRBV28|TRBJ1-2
TGTGCCAGCAGCACTAGGCGGGCCCCATATGGCTACACCTTC
CASSTRRAPYGYTF
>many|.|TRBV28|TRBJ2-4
TGTGCCAGCAGCCACTCCGGATACACGAGGGTAAACATTCAGTACTTC
CASSHSGYTRVNIQYF
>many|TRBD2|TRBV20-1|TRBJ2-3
TGCAGTGCTTGTTCCACTAGCGAAAGCACAGATACGCAGTATTTT
CSACSTSESTDTQYF
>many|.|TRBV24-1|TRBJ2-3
TGTGCCACCAGTGATAGCGGCTTGCTGGATACGCAGTATTTT
CATSDSGLLDTQYF
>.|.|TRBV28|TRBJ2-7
TGTGCCAGCAGCCCACTCGCCTACGAGCAGTACTTC
CASSPLAYEQYF
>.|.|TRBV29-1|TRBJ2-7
TGCAGCGCAGCGGCGGACAGCTACGAGCAGTACTTC
CSAAADSYEQYF
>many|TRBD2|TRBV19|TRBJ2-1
TGTGCCAGTAGTGATATAGCGGGGGGCTCCCCCCCATACAATGAGCAGTTCTTC
CASSDIAGGSPPYNEQFF
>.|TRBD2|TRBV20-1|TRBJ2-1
TGCAGTGCTAGGATAAGGGGGGTAGCGGGAAAAGGTCGGCGCCATGAGCAGTTCTTC
CSARIRGVAGKGRRHEQFF
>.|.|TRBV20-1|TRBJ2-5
TGCAGTGCTGGGTTGGAGACCCAGTACTTC
CSAGLETQYF
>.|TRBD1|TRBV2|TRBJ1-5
TGTGCCAGCGAAGGACAGGGGGGTCAGCCCCAGCATTTT
CASEGQGGQPQHF
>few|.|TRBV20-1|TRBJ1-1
TGCAGTGCGCCTGGTGTTCAGGGTACTGAAGCTTTCTTT
CSAPGVQGTEAFF
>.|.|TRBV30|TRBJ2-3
TGTGCCTGGAGTTTCTGGGGGCGGGACACAGATACGCAGTATTTT
CAWSFWGRDTDTQYF
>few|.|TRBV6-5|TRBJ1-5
TGTGCCACAGCTACGACCGGGAATCAGCCCCAGCATTTT
CATATTGNQPQHF
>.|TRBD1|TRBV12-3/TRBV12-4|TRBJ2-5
TGTGCCAGCAGTTTATCTAGGACAGGGGAGGGAGAGACCCAGTACTTC
CASSLSRTGEGETQYF
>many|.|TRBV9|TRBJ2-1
TGTGCCAGCAGCTCCATTACCATAGCGAATGAGCAGTTCTTC
CASSSITIANEQFF
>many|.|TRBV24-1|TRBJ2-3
TGTGCCACCAGTGATTTGCAATGGGGGGAGTTGACAGATACGCAGTATTTT
CATSDLQWGELTDTQYF
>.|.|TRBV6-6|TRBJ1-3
TGTGCCAGCAGTTGGCCGGGACCAGGTTCCGGAAACACCATATATTTT
CASSWPGPGSGNTIYF
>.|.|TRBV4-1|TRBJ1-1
TGCGCCAGCAGCCAAGATGAAACAGGGTCAATGGGCGAAGCTTTCTTT
CASSQDETGSMGEAFF
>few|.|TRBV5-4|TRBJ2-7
TGTGCCAGCAGCTTGGACGGGAGCGGCTCCTACGAGCAGTACTTC
CASSLDGSGSYEQYF
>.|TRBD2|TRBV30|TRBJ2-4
TGTGCCTGGAACTCAGACCCAGCGGGAGTAGCCAAAAACATTCAGTACTTC
CAWNSDPAGVAKNIQYF
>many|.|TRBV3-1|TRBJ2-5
TGTGCCAGCAGCCAAGCGGGGGTCCCCGAGACCCAGTACTTC
CASSQAGVPETQYF
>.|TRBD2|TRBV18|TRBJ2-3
TGTGCCAGCTCCCGAGAGACTCTAGCGGGCAACACAGATACGCAGTATTTT
CASSRETLAGNTDTQYF
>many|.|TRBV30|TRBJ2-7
TGTGCCTGGACGGCCAGCTCCTACGAGCAGTACTTC
CAWTASSYEQYF
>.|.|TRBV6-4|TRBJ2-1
TGTGCCAGCAAGAGAAAGCCGGGGCCACCAAACAATGAGCAGTTCTTC
CASKRKPGPPNNEQFF
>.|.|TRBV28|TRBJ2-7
TGTGCCAGCAGTCCCTTACCCTTTGACAGCCCTTACGAGCAGTACTTC
CASSPLPFDSPYEQYF
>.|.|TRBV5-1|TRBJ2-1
TGCGCCAGCAGCTTGGGAACCCCTTGGGATGAGCAGTTCTTC
CASSLGTPWDEQFF
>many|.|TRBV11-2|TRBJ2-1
TGTGCCAGCAGCTTCTACCTTGACAGAAACAATGAGCAGTTCTTC
CASSFYLDRNNEQFF
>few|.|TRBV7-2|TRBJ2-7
TGTGCCAGCAGCTTTGTCAGGGGGGGGAAGCCCTACGAGCAGTACTTC
CASSFVRGGKPYEQYF
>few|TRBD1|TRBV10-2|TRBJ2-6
TGCGCCAGCAGTTCGGGACAGGGAGCCGGGGCCAACGTCCTGACTTTC
CASSSGQGAGANVLTF
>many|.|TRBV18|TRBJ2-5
TGTGCCAGCTCAAGCGTCAACTTCCAAGAGACCCAGTACTTC
CASSSVNFQETQYF
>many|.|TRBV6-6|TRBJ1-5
TGTGCCAGCAGTCTGACAGTACTCGGGCCCCAGCATTTT
CASSLTVLGPQHF
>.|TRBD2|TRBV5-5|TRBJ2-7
TGTGCCAGCAGCTACTACGGACTAGCGGGAGCCTACGAGCAGTACTTC
CASSYYGLAGAYEQYF
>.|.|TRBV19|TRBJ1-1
TGTGCCAGTAGGTGGCCAGGTGGCACTGAAGCTTTCTTT
CASRWPGGTEAFF
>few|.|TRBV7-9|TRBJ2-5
TGTGCCAGCAGCCCACCAGGGACATCTCAAGAGACCCAGTACTTC
CASSPPGTSQETQYF
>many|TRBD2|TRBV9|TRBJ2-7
TGTGCCAGCAGCGCGACCGGGACTAGCGGTTACGAGCAGTACTTC
CASSATGTSGYEQYF
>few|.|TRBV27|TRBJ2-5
TGTGCCAGCAGCCGAACTATAGGGACCCTAGAGACCCAGTACTTC
CASSRTIGTLETQYF
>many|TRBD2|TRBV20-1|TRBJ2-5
TGCAGTGCCACGGGACTAGCGCTTAAGCAAGAGACCCAGTACTTC
CSATGLALKQETQYF
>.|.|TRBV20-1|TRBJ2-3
TGCAGTGCCCATTTTCCGCAGTATTTT
CSAHFPQYF
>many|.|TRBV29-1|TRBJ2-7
TGCAGCGCCCTGGGTTCCGGCTCCTACGAGCAGTACTTC
CSALGSGSYEQYF
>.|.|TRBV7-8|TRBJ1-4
TGTGCCAGCAGCTTAGTAGCAGGGGTGGGAGAAAAACTGTTTTTT
CASSLVAGVGEKLFF
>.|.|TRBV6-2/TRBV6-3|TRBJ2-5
TGTGCCAGCAGTTATGGGATCGGAGAGACCCAGTACTTC
CASSYGIGETQYF
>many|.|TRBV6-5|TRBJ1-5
TGTGCCAGCAGTTACTCCTACAGCCAGCCCCAGCATTTT
CASSYSYSQPQHF
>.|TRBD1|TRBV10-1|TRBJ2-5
TGCGCCACCCAGACAGGGTCGGGAGAGACCCAGTACTTC
CATQTGSGETQYF
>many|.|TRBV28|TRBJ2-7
TGTGCCAGCAGTTTACGGGCAGCGGCGGTTTACGAGCAGTACTTC
CASSLRAAAVYEQYF
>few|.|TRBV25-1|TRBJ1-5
TGTGCCAGCAGTCAGGACCGTAGCAATCAGCCCCAGCATTTT
CASSQDRSNQPQHF
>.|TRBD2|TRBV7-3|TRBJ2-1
TGTGCCAGCAGCTTCACGACTAGCGGAAGCAATGAGCAGTTCTTC
CASSFTTSGSNEQFF